This TCR beta chain is from a study of T cell responses to AZD1222 COVID-19 vaccine. Assay used: immunoSEQ multiplex PCR; TCRdb lists only in-frame clones, some missing. The sample shows roughly 98,000 clones, about 88% of them seen only once. The sequenced sample was peripheral blood, obtained 28 days after the second AZD1222 dose. This TCR was sampled from an adult who received the AZD1222 COVID-19 vaccine.

CDR3 protein: CASSSKRAGTDTQYF. Written as DNA, the CDR3 is TGTGCCAGCAGCTCCAAGAGGGCCGGGACAGATACGCAGTATTTT. V usage is TRBV5-4 and J usage is TRBJ2-3; possibly TRBD2 for D (5 bases). With 3 bases removed from V and 3 bases from J, the gap between germline ends came to 14 bases. The CDR3 sequence is 15 residues long. CDR1 SGHNT and CDR2 YYREEE come from the germline V gene (reference sequence).